This T cell receptor (beta chain) was sequenced during a study of STAT5B mutations in CD4+ large granular lymphocyte leukemia. This table comes from immunoSEQ multiplex PCR, and its TCRdb copy is limited to in-frame clones, with some not included. In the table there are about 30,000 clones, roughly 77% of which are singletons. Trimming took 1 base from V and 5 from J; bases not matched to a gene: 4. This CDR3 has 16 residues. Germline loops: CDR1 SGHVS, CDR2 FQNEAQ. The sequence was collected from a human donor in good health. The sequenced material came from CD4+ T cells from blood buffy coats. V gene TRBV7-8 combines with J gene TRBJ2-7; the match to TRBD2 covers 14 bases. DNA of the CDR3: TGTGCCAGCAGCTTAGAAAGACTAGCGGGAGGGAACGAGCAGTACTTC. This gives the protein CASSLERLAGGNEQYF.